A single sample is the source of the 2 T cell receptor beta chains below, sequenced in a study of blood T cell repertoires in COVID-19. The table came from immunoSEQ multiplex PCR; TCRdb's copy has only in-frame clones and leaves some out. The data hold some 150,000 clones, with roughly three quarters observed a single time. Material for sequencing was peripheral blood. All receptors derive from a man aged 60-69 years with acute or convalescent COVID-19.

The V gene is TRBV11-2, the J gene TRBJ2-7; possibly TRBD1 for D (6 bases). Germline values: CDR1 SGHAT, CDR2 FQNNGV. Trimming took off 2 bases at V and 3 bases at J, with 8 bases between the two ends. This CDR3 is 13 amino acids long. Here the CDR3 DNA reads TGTGCCAGCAGCTTAAGGGGGTACTACGAGCAGTACTTC. This translates into CASSLRGYYEQYF.

The rearrangement links TRBV28 to TRBJ1-5; D is possibly TRBD1 (6 bases). This CDR3 has 16 residues. Trimming left V 3 bases short and J 2 bases short, with 14 bases between. Per germline, CDR1 MDHEN and CDR2 SYDVKM. The CDR3 DNA reads as TGTGCCAGCAGTTTTGCGGGGGCGCGGCGCAATCAGCCCCAGCATTTT. The encoded protein is CASSFAGARRNQPQHF.